What follows are 9 T cell receptor beta chains derived from one specimen sequenced in a study of identical twins. TCRdb ran MiXCR on the 5' RACE reads and lists one entry per CDR3 protein. The repertoire holds about 530,000 distinct CDR3 sequences, about a fifth seen once, with approximately 0.52% in the top ten. The data also belong to a second study, concerning yellow fever vaccine responses in identical twins.

The sample comprised CD4+ T cells sorted from blood. The receptors derive from a woman aged 18-35 years in good health.

This chain connects TRBV28 to TRBJ2-3, with TRBD2 identical over 15 bases. Germline V gene sequence: CDR1 MDHEN, CDR2 SYDVKM. V lost 7 bases to trimming and J lost 5 bases; unmatched junction nucleotides: 10. The CDR3 has 17 amino acids. CDR3 amino acids: CASKGLAGGLAQDTQYF. The CDR3 DNA reads as TGTGCCAGCAAAGGACTAGCGGGGGGGCTGGCACAAGATACGCAGTATTTT.

This clonotype was observed a handful of times. The gene calls are TRBV20-1 and TRBJ2-5, with a tentative D call TRBD1 (5 bases). Deletions cut 4 bases from V and 2 bases from J, with 8 bases between. Germline V CDR1 and CDR2: DFQATT, SNEGSKA (reference sequence). There are 12 residues in the CDR3. The CDR3 DNA is TGCAGTGCTAAAAGACAGCAAGAGACCCAGTACTTC. Amino acid sequence: CSAKRQQETQYF.

The chain couples TRBV5-1 to TRBJ2-2, with 8 bases aligning to TRBD2. V lost 2 bases and J lost 6; bases outside the gene matches: 6. The CDR3 spans 15 residues. From germline, CDR1 is SGHRS and CDR2 YFSETQ. The CDR3 loop is CASSFSGKVAGELFF. DNA for the CDR3: TGCGCCAGCAGCTTTAGCGGGAAAGTGGCCGGGGAGCTGTTTTTT.

This clonotype was detected only a few times. The rearrangement uses TRBV7-3 and TRBJ2-1; D may be TRBD1 or TRBD2 (5 bases each). Germline loops: CDR1 SGHTA, CDR2 FQGTGA. The V gene lost 5 bases and the J gene lost 10 bases, with 18 bases spanning the gap. The length of the CDR3 is 14 residues. Written as DNA, the CDR3 is TGTGCCAGCAGCCCCCACAACGGGGCTCGGGAGCAGTTCTTC. As protein: CASSPHNGAREQFF.

This clonotype was counted only a few times. The chain combines TRBV28 with TRBJ2-5; 7 bases fit TRBD1. This CDR3 spans 15 amino acids. Trimming removed 4 bases from V and 5 bases from J; junction bases left unmatched: 10. From germline, CDR1 is MDHEN and CDR2 SYDVKM. The CDR3 is CASSSSHTGVETQYF. In DNA form, the CDR3 reads TGTGCCAGCAGTTCATCTCATACAGGGGTGGAGACCCAGTACTTC. Looking up the rest from reference TRBV28 and TRBJ2-5 gives the full variable domain: DVKVTQSSRYLVKRTGEKVFLECVQDMDHENMFWYRQDPGLGLRLIYFSYDVKMKEKGDIPEGYSVSREKKERFSLILESASTNQTSMYLCASSSSHTGVETQYFGPGTRLLVL.

This clonotype came up a few times. This chain connects TRBV28 to TRBJ2-7; TRBD2 aligns across 7 bases. Germline assignment: CDR1 MDHEN and CDR2 SYDVKM. This CDR3 has 13 amino acids. V shed 9 bases, J shed 0 bases, and the junction held 5 bases outside the gene matches. For the CDR3, the DNA is TGTGCCAGTAAGCGGGGCAGCTCCTACGAGCAGTACTTC. Amino acids: CASKRGSSYEQYF.

The chain has TRBV29-1 and TRBJ2-1, with D maybe TRBD1 (6 bases). Trimming removed 4 bases from V and 2 bases from J, with 6 bases in between. CDR3 length: 12 amino acids. The germline CDR1 and CDR2 sequences are SQVTM and ANQGSEA. The CDR3 protein is CSVGQAYNEQFF. For the CDR3, the DNA is TGCAGCGTTGGACAGGCCTACAATGAGCAGTTCTTC.

At least ten counts were recorded for this clonotype. This rearrangement joins TRBV3-1 to TRBJ2-3, with a weak D call TRBD1 (5 bases). With 3 bases removed from V and 1 base from J, the gap between germline ends came to 8 bases. There are 14 residues in the CDR3. Looked up from germline, CDR1 is LGHDT and CDR2 is YNNKEL (reference sequence). CDR3 nucleotides: TGTGCCAGCAGCCACCTGACAGGCACAGATACGCAGTATTTT. It specifies CASSHLTGTDTQYF.

The chain recombines TRBV20-1 with TRBJ1-1; the D is unclear. The CDR3 extends over 14 amino acids. V dropped 3 bases and J dropped 1 base, with 12 bases sitting between them. CDR1 is DFQATT and CDR2 is SNEGSKA in the germline V gene (reference sequence). CDR3 protein: CSASPASKNTEAFF. In DNA, the CDR3 is TGCAGTGCTAGCCCCGCCAGCAAGAACACTGAAGCTTTCTTT.